Ten or more counts support the clone carrying this T cell receptor (beta chain). This record comes from a study of T cells in Graves' hyperthyroidism and ophthalmopathy. Amplification of TCR beta CDR3 regions was performed using RNA transcripts as template. First-round RT-PCR of the TCR CDR3 relied on the HTBI primer set. TCRdb reanalysed the multiplex PCR reads using MiXCR and keeps one entry per CDR3 protein. The repertoire holds roughly 250,000 distinct CDR3 sequences, with roughly 14% as singletons. This TCR was sampled from a woman aged 40 to 50 with Graves' hyperthyroidism that later progressed to Graves' ophthalmopathy. Sequencing was performed on blood.

This CDR3 reads CSVVLIGTEAFF. CDR3 sequence (DNA): TGCAGCGTTGTTTTGATTGGCACTGAAGCTTTCTTT. The gene calls are TRBV29-1 and TRBJ1-1; no clear D gene. CDR1 is SQVTM, CDR2 ANQGSEA, per germline. V lost 4 bases and J lost 4, with 10 bases in between. The CDR3 spans 12 residues. Based on the CDR3 plus reference TRBV29-1 and TRBJ1-1, the full variable domain is SAVISQKPSRDICQRGTSLTIQCQVDSQVTMMFWYRQQPGQSLTLIATANQGSEATYESGFVIDKFPISRPNLTFSTLTVSNMSPEDSSIYLCSVVLIGTEAFFGQGTRLTVV.